These T cell receptor beta chains were read from a single sample in a study of T cell responses to AZD1222 COVID-19 vaccine. TCRdb's copy holds only in-frame clones and misses some; the assay was immunoSEQ multiplex PCR. The table shows about 140,000 clones, with around nine tenths occurring only once. Sequencing was performed on peripheral blood, taken on day 0 of AZD1222 vaccination. The receptors derive from an adult in good health. Each CDR3 is given without its conserved first and last residue. The order of the fields is V gene, J gene, CDR3 protein.

TRBV20-1	TRBJ1-6	SARDGPPLH
TRBV9	TRBJ2-1	ASSVAGTGAYNEQF
TRBV29-1	TRBJ2-7	SVEALRGYEQY
TRBV9	TRBJ2-1	ASSRTIGGEQF
TRBV4-1	TRBJ2-1	ASSQVAAWGRESYNEQF
TRBV27	TRBJ2-1	ASSSPSGSSYNEQF
TRBV14	TRBJ1-1	ASSHRGPNTEAF
TRBV19	TRBJ2-7	ASSPKREGPVINEQY
TRBV6-2/TRBV6-3	TRBJ1-2	ASSYSGQGAGGYT
TRBV23-1	TRBJ1-2	ASSQSPDARGHLNYGYT
TRBV7-2	TRBJ1-2	ASRVGGINYGYT
TRBV28	TRBJ1-5	ASSFQGWYQPQH
TRBV24-1	TRBJ2-3	ATSDHDRVGTDTQY
TRBV28	TRBJ2-3	ASTASGRRADTQY
TRBV6-2/TRBV6-3	TRBJ2-3	ASSFTAELATFTDTQY
TRBV5-1	TRBJ1-1	ASSLSQGNTEAF
TRBV27	TRBJ2-2	ASSFATGGLRELF
TRBV28	TRBJ2-1	ASSFSHKSSYNEQF
TRBV5-4	TRBJ2-7	ASSFTGVEQY
TRBV28	TRBJ2-7	ASSTFRGMTYEQY
TRBV7-3	TRBJ2-3	ASSTTAAPGLAGGATDTQY
TRBV4-3	TRBJ1-2	ASSQDSDYGYT
TRBV6-5	TRBJ1-1	ASRGTGVGEAF
TRBV7-6	TRBJ1-4	ASSLVGTGATNEKLF
TRBV7-6	TRBJ1-3	ASSLAGASGNTIY
TRBV5-6	TRBJ2-5	ASSSPSGSMGTQY
TRBV5-4	TRBJ2-5	ASSLGQTQETQY
TRBV5-5	TRBJ1-1	ASSFRPMNTEAF
TRBV28	TRBJ1-3	ASSQAGQGEGNTIY
TRBV6-5	TRBJ1-5	ATQARRISNQPQH
TRBV5-1	TRBJ2-2	ASSPDSLRELF
TRBV19	TRBJ1-1	ASRGGLGMNTEAF
TRBV30	TRBJ2-5	AWSASGSKTQY
TRBV5-1	TRBJ2-3	ASRSGTTSTDTQY
TRBV7-9	TRBJ1-1	ASSPGFREAF
TRBV7-2	TRBJ2-1	ASSLGTGPYNEQF
TRBV5-4	TRBJ1-3	ASSLDRGGRSGNTIY
TRBV6-2/TRBV6-3	TRBJ1-5	ASSLRQGVQPQH
TRBV27	TRBJ1-1	ASSSLNEQVIAF
TRBV9	TRBJ2-5	ASSLYPDGEYRETQY
TRBV7-3	TRBJ2-7	ASSLIGGRLNPSEQY
TRBV27	TRBJ2-2	ASSRQGADTGELF